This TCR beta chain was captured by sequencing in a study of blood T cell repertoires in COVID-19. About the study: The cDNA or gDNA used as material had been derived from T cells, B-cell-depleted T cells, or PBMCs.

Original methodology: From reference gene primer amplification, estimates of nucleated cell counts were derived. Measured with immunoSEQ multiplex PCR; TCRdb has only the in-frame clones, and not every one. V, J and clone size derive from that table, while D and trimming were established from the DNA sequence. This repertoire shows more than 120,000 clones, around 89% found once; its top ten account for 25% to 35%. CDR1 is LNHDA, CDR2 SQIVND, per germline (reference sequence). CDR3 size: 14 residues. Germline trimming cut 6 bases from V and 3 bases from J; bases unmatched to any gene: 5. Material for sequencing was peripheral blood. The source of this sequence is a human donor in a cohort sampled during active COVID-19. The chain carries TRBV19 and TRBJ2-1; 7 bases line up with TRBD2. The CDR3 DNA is TGTGCCAGTAGGCGAGGGGACTACTACAATGAGCAGTTCTTC. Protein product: CASRRGDYYNEQFF.